This T cell receptor (beta chain) derives from a study of T cell changes during pregnancy in multiple sclerosis. The CDR3 runs 12 residues. The V end was cut by 9 bases, the J end by 2 bases, with 8 bases between. Looked up from germline, CDR1 is LNHDA and CDR2 is SQIVND (reference sequence). There are a few counts of this clone. Only in-frame clones appear in the TCRdb table, and some are missing; sequencing was by immunoSEQ multiplex PCR. The data show just under 50,000 clones, 90% to 95% seen once. The sequences come from CD8+ T cells from peripheral blood mononuclear cells, collected after pregnancy. The source of this sequence is a female donor with multiple sclerosis, enrolled in a pregnancy study. The chain employs TRBV19 and TRBJ1-5, with D possibly being TRBD1 (6 bases). The CDR3 bases are TGTGCCAGCCGACAGGGCAATCAGCCCCAGCATTTT. This codes for CASRQGNQPQHF.